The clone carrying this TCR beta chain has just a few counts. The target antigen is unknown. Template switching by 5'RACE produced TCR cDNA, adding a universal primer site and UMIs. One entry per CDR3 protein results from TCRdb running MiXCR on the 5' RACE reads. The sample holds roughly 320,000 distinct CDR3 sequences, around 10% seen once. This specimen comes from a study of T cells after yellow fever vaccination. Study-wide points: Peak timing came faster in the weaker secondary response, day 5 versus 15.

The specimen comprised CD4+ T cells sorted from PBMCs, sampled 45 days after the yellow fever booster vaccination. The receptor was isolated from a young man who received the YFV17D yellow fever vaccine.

The CDR3 is CSAADRPNEKLFF. CDR3 nucleotides: TGCAGTGCCGCGGACAGACCTAATGAAAAACTGTTTTTT. The rearrangement links TRBV20-1 to TRBJ1-4, with D tentatively TRBD1 (6 bases). CDR3 length: 13 amino acids. Per germline, CDR1 DFQATT and CDR2 SNEGSKA (reference sequence). Trimming stripped 6 bases from V and 3 bases from J, with 11 bases between.